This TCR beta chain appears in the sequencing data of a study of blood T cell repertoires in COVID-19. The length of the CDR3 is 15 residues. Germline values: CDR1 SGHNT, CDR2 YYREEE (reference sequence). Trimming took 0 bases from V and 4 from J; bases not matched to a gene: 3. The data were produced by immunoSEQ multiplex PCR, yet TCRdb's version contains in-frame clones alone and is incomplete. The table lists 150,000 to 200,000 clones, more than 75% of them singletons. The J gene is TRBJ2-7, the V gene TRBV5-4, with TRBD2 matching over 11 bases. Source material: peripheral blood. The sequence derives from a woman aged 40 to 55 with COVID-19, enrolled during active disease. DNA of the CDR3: TGTGCCAGCAGCTTGGAGGCTAGCGGGGGGTACGAGCAGTACTTC. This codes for CASSLEASGGYEQYF.